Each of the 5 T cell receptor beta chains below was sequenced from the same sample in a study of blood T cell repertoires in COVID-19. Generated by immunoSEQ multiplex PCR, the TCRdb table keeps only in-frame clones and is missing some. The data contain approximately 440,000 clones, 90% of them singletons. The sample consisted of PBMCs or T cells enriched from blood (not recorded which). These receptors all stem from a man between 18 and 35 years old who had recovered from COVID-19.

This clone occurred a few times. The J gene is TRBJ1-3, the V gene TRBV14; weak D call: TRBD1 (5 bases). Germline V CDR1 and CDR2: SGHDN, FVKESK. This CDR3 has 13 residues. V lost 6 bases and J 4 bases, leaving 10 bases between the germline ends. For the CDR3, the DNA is TGTGCCAGCAGTTACACAGGAGGAAACACCATATATTTT. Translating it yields CASSYTGGNTIYF.

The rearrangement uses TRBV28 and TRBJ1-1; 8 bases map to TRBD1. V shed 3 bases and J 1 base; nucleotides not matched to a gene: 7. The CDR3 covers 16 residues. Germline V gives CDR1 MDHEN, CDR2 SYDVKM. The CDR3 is CASSFPDRGQNTEAFF. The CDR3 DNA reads TGTGCCAGCAGTTTCCCCGACAGGGGACAGAACACTGAAGCTTTCTTT.

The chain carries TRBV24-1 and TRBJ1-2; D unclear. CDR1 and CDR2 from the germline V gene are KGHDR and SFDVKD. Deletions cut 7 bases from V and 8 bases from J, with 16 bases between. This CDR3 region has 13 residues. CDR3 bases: TGTGCCACCAGCAAAACCGACTTCGGGGGCTACACCTTC. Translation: CATSKTDFGGYTF.

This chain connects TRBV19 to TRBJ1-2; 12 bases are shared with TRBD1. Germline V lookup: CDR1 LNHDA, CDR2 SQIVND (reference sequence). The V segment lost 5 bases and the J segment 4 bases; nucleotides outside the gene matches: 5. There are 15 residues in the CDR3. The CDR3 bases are TGTGCCAGTAGTGCGGGACAGGGGGCCTTCTATGGCTACACCTTC. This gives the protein CASSAGQGAFYGYTF.

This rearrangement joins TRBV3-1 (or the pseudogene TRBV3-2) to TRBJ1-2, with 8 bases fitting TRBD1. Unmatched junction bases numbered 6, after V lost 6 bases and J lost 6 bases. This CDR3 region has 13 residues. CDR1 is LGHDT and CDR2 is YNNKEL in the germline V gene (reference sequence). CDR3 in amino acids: CASSRTGKDGYTF. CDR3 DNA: TGTGCCAGCAGTCGGACAGGGAAGGATGGCTACACCTTC.